The present entry profiles one T cell receptor (beta chain) with its context. The antigen remains unidentified. A fixed DNA input of about 0.35 ug was used per bulk PBMC sample. The assay was immunoSEQ multiplex PCR, and TCRdb's table has in-frame clones only and misses some. The sample has approximately 10,000 clones, about nine tenths seen once; the top ten hold 4%. The time point denotes: week 3, after first cycle of checkpoint inhibitor. One draw preceded checkpoint blockade; another followed its first cycle at week 3. Prior systemic cancer therapy, immunosuppressant use and other active malignancies excluded patients. The source of the sample is a study of blood T cell dynamics during melanoma immunotherapy. The ends lost 5 bases at V and 6 bases at J; junction bases unmatched: 6. CDR3 length: 14 amino acids. Per the germline V gene, CDR1 is MNHNS and CDR2 is SASEGT. General observations from the study: Disease-control patients' PBMC repertoires became either more clonal or more diverse at W3.

The sample in question was blood, obtained from a patient treated with checkpoint blockade. This chain connects TRBV6-1 to TRBJ2-1; 8 nucleotides match TRBD2. This receptor was taken from a human donor with melanoma. The DNA for the CDR3 is TGTGCCAGCAGTAGCGGGAGTTATCGCAATGAGCAGTTCTTC. The encoded protein is CASSSGSYRNEQFF.